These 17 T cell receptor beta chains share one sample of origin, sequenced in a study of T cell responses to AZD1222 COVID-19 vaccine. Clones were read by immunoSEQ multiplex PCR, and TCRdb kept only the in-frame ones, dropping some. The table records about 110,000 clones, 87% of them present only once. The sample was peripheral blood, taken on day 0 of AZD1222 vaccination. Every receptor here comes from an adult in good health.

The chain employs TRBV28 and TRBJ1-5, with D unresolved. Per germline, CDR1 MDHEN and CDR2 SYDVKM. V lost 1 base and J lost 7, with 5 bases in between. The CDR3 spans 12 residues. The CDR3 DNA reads TGTGCCAGCAGTTTATTGGGGCAGCCCCAGCATTTT. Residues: CASSLLGQPQHF.

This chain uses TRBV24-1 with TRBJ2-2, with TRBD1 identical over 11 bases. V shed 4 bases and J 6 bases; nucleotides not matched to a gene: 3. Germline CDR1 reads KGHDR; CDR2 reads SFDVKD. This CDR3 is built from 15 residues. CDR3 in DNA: TGTGCCACCAGTGACCGGGGACAGGGGGCCGGGGAGCTGTTTTTT. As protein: CATSDRGQGAGELFF.

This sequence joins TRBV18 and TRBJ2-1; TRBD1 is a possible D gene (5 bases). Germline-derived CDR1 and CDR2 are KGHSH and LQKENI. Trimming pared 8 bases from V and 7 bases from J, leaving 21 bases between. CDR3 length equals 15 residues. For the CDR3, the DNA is TGTGCCAGCCAGATGGGGCGAACCCAGGAGAATGAGCAGTTCTTC. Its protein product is CASQMGRTQENEQFF.

Here the CDR3 reads CASSFTSDPSTDTQYF. CDR3 nucleotide sequence: TGCGCCAGCAGCTTCACTAGCGACCCTAGCACAGATACGCAGTATTTT. The chain carries TRBV5-1 and TRBJ2-3; the match to TRBD2 covers 7 bases. The CDR3 covers 16 residues. Germline CDR1 and CDR2: SGHRS and YFSETQ. With 2 bases clipped from V and 0 bases from J, the junction kept 6 bases outside the gene matches.

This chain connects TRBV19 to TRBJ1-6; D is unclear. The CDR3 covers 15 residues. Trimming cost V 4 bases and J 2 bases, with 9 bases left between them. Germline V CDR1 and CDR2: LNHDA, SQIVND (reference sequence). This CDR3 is CASSKDGPYNSPLHF. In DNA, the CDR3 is TGTGCCAGTAGTAAAGATGGGCCCTATAATTCACCCCTCCACTTT.

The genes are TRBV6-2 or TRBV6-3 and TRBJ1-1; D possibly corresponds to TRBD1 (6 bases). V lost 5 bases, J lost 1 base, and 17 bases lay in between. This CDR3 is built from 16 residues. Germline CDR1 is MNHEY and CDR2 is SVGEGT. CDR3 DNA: TGTGCCAGCAGTCCCCCTCCAACGACAGGGAACACTGAAGCTTTCTTT. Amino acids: CASSPPPTTGNTEAFF.

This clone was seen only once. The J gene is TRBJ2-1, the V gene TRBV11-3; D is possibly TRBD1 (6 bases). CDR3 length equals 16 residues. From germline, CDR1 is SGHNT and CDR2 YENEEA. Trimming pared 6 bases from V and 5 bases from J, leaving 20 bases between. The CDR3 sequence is CASSFAGTFKNNEQFF. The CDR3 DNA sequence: TGTGCCAGCAGTTTCGCCGGGACATTCAAAAACAATGAGCAGTTCTTC.

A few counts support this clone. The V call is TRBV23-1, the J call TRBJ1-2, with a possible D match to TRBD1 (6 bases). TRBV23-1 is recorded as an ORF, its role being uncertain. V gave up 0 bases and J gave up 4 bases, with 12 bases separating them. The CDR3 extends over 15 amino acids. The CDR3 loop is CASSQSGGRVYGYTF. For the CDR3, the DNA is TGCGCCAGCAGTCAATCGGGGGGGCGAGTCTATGGCTACACCTTC.

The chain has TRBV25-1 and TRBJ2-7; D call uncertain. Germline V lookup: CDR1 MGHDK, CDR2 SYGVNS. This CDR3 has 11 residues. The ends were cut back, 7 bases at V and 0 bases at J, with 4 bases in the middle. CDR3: CASTFSYEQYF. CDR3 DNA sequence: TGTGCCAGCACTTTCTCCTACGAGCAGTACTTC.

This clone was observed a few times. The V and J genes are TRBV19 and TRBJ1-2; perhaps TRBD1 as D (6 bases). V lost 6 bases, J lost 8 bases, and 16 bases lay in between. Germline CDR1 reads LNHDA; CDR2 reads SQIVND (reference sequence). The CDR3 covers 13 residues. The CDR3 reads CASRWDKPSGYTF. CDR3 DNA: TGTGCCAGTAGATGGGACAAACCCAGCGGCTACACCTTC.

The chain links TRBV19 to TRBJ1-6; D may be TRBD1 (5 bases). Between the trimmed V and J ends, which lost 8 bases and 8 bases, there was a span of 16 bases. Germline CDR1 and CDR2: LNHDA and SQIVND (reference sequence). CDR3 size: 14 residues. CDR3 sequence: CASRNRRGDSPLHF. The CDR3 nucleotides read TGTGCCAGTCGCAACAGGCGGGGGGATTCACCCCTCCACTTT.

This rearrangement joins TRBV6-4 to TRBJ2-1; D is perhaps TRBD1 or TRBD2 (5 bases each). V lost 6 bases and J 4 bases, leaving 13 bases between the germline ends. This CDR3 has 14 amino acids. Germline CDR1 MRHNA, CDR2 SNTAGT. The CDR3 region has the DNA TGTGCCAGCAGAGTCAGGGACGGTTACAATGAGCAGTTCTTC. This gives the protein CASRVRDGYNEQFF.

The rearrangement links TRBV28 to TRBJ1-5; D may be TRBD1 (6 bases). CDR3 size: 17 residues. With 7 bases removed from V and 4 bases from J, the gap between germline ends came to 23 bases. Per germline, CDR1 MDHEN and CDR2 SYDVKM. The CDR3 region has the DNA TGTGCCAGCACCCTCCAAGGGGGGGGCGCAAGGAATCAGCCCCAGCATTTT. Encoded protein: CASTLQGGGARNQPQHF.

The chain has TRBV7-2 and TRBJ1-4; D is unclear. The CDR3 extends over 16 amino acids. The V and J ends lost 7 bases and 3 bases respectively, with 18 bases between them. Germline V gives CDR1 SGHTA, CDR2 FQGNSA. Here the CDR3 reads CASTKPPGSANEKLFF. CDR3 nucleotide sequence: TGTGCCAGCACCAAACCCCCAGGTTCGGCTAATGAAAAACTGTTTTTT.

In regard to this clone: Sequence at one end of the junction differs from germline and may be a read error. This chain's CDR3 is CRQGPALGYGYTF. The CDR3 bases are TGCCGACAGGGGCCGGCCTTGGGCTATGGCTACACCTTC. V is TRBV14 and J is TRBJ1-2; 8 bases map to TRBD1. The germline gives CDR1 SGHDN, CDR2 FVKESK. This CDR3 comprises 13 residues.

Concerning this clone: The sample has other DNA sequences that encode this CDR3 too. The CDR3 loop reads CASSLGAGNTEAFF. The CDR3 DNA sequence: TGCGCCAGCAGCCTAGGGGCCGGAAACACTGAAGCTTTCTTT. The chain has TRBV5-1 and TRBJ1-1, with a possible D match to TRBD1 (5 bases). CDR3 length equals 14 residues. V was cut by 4 bases and J by 2 bases, with 12 bases left in between. Germline lookup yields CDR1 SGHRS and CDR2 YFSETQ.

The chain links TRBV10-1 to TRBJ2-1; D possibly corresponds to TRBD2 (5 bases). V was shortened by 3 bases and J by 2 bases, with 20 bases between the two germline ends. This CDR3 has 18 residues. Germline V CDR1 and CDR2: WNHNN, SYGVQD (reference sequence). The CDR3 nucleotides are TGCGCCAGCAGTGACTCCTATTCGGGGAGTCTCGCCTACAATGAGCAGTTCTTC. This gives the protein CASSDSYSGSLAYNEQFF.